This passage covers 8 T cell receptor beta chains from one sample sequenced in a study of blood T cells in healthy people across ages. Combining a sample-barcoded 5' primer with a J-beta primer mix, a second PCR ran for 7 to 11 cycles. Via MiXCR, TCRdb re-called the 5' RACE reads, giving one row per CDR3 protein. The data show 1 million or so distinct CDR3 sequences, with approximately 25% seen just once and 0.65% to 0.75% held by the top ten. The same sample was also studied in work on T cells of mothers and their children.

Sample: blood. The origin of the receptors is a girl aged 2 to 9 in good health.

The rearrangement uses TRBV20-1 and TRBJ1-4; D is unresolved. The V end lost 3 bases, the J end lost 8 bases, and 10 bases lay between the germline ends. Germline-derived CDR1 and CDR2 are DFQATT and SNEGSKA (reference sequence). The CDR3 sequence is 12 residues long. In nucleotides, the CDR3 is TGCAGTGCTAGGGTCGGCTACGAAAAACTGTTTTTT. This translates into CSARVGYEKLFF.

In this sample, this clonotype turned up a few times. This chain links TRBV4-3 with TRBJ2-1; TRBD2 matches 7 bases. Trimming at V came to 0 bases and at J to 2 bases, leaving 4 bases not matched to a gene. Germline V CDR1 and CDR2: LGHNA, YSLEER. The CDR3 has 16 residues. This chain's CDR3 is CASSQDLLAPYNEQFF. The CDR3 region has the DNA TGCGCCAGCAGCCAAGATTTACTAGCGCCCTACAATGAGCAGTTCTTC.

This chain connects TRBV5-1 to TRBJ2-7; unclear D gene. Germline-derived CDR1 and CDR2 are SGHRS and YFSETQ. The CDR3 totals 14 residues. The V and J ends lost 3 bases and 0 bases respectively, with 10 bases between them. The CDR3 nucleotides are TGCGCCAGCAGCTGGGTCTTGGGCTCCTACGAGCAGTACTTC. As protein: CASSWVLGSYEQYF. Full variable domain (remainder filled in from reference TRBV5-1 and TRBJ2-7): KAGVTQTPRYLIKTRGQQVTLSCSPISGHRSVSWYQQTPGQGLQFLFEYFSETQRNKGNFPGRFSGRQFSNSRSEMNVSTLELGDSALYLCASSWVLGSYEQYFGPGTRLTVT.

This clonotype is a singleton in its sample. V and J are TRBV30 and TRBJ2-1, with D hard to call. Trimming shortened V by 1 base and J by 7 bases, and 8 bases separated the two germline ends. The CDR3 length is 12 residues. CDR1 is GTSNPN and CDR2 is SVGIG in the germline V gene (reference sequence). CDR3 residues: CAWSADRNEQFF. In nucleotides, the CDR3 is TGTGCCTGGAGTGCTGATCGTAATGAGCAGTTCTTC.

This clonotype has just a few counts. CDR3 sequence (DNA): TGTGCCAGCAGTGAATGGGCCGGGACTAGCACAGATACGCAGTATTTT. Encoded protein: CASSEWAGTSTDTQYF. The gene calls are TRBV2 and TRBJ2-3; D might be TRBD2 (6 bases). Deletions cut 2 bases from V and 0 bases from J, with 12 bases between. This CDR3 contains 16 residues. CDR1 SNHLY and CDR2 FYNNEI come from the germline V gene.

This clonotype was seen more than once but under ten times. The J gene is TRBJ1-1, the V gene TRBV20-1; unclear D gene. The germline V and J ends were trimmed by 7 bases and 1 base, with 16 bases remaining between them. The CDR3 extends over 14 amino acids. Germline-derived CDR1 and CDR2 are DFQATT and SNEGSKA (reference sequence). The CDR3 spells CSVTLPARNTEAFF. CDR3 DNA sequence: TGCAGTGTTACTCTCCCAGCGAGGAACACTGAAGCTTTCTTT.

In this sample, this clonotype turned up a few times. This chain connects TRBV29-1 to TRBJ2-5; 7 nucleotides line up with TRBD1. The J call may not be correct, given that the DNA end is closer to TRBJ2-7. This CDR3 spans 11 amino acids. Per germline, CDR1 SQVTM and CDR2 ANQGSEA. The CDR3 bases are TGCAGCGTTCGACAGGGCGACGAGCAGTACTTC. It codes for CSVRQGDEQYF.

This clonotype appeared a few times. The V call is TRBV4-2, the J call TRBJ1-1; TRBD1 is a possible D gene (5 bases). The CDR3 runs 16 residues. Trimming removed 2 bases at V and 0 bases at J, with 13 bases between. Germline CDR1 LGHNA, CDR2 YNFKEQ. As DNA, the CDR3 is TGTGCCAGCAGCCAACCTGATACAGGCCTGAACACTGAAGCTTTCTTT. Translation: CASSQPDTGLNTEAFF.